The clone carrying this T cell receptor (beta chain) was observed many times. Antigen unknown. This specimen belongs to a study of T-cell memory formation after mild COVID-19. Study as a whole: Among the donors, TCR clusters were largely specific to each donor.

Researchers used 5'RACE with constant-segment primers to make TCR alpha and TCR beta cDNA libraries that carry sample barcodes and UMIs. TCRdb re-analysed the 5' RACE reads in MiXCR, keeping a single row per CDR3 protein. The data hold about 430,000 distinct CDR3 sequences, with 24% observed a single time. J gave up 2 bases and V 5 bases, and 8 bases lay outside the gene matches. The germline V gene encodes CDR1 SGHVS and CDR2 FQNEAQ. CDR3 size: 17 residues. Study-wide results and limits: That cross-reactive memory joined was suggested by some responding clones appearing in pre-infection memory. Among contracting clones, CD4+ were mainly CM/EM and CD8+ enriched in EMRA.

The sequence was collected from an adult woman who had mild COVID-19 (a few samples of this study predate the infection). Cell type and time point are not known. Sequenced sample: PBMCs or a T cell subset sorted from them (not recorded which). The V call is TRBV7-8, the J call TRBJ2-5, with 13 bases fitting TRBD2. The CDR3 loop is CASSAGTSGELQETQYF. The DNA for the CDR3 is TGTGCCAGCAGCGCCGGGACTAGCGGGGAATTACAAGAGACCCAGTACTTC.